This T cell receptor beta chain originates from a study of T-cell memory formation after mild COVID-19. Overall study results and limits: Most CD4+ clones that shrank were in CM and EM, while CD8+ ones turned up in EMRA. Whereas later expanders leaned CD4+, clones contracting day 15 to 85 showed a balanced CD4/CD8 makeup.

The V gene's germline CDR1 is DFQATT and CDR2 SNEGSKA (reference sequence). The CDR3 has 13 amino acids. With V trimmed by 1 base and J by 8 bases, 5 bases remained unmatched. TCRdb recomputed calls from the 5' RACE reads with MiXCR, one row per CDR3 protein. This sample has approximately 430,000 distinct CDR3 sequences, with 20% to 30% found just once. In the case of this clonotype: Antigen unknown.

This TCR was sampled from an adult woman who had mild COVID-19 (a few samples of this study predate the infection). Cell type and time point are not known. The chain joins TRBV20-1 to TRBJ1-5, with TRBD1 identical over 7 bases. The sequenced sample was PBMCs or a T cell subset sorted from them (not recorded which). CDR3 nucleotides: TGCAGTGCTAGAGTGACAGGGACTGAGCCCCAGCATTTT. Residues: CSARVTGTEPQHF.